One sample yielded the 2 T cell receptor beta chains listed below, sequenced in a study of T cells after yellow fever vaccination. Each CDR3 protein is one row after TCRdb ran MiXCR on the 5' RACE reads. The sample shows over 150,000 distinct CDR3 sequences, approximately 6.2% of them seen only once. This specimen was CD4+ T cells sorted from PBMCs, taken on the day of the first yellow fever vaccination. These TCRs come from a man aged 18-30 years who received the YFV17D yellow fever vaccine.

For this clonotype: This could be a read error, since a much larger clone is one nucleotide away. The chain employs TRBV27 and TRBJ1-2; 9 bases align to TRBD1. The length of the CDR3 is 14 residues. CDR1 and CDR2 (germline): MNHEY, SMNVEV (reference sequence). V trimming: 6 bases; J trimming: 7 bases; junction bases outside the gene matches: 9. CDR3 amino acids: CASSPSGQGGGYTF. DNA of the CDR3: TGTGCCAGCAGCCCCTCGGGACAGGGCGGTGGCTACACCTTC.

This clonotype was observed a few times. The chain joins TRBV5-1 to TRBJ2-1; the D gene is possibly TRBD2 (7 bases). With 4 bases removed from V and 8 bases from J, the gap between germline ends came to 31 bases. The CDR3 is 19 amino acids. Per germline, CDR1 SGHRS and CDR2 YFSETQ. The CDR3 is CASSRGVKGTYIKGDEQFF. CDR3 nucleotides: TGCGCCAGCAGCCGGGGGGTGAAGGGAACATACATAAAGGGGGATGAGCAGTTCTTC.